Shown below are 29 T cell receptor beta chains from a single sample sequenced in a study of T cell clonotyping in hematopoietic cell transplantation. TCRdb's copy holds only in-frame clones and misses some; the assay was immunoSEQ multiplex PCR. Of 14,000 or so clones listed, around 94% are singletons. This specimen was PBMCs, taken 30 days after allogeneic stem cell transplant. The source is a male patient aged 55 to 69 who had an allogeneic stem cell transplant from an unrelated donor, so the T cells may come from the graft donor. Some clones in this sample may be carry-over from other donors' samples.

This sequence joins TRBV30 and TRBJ1-1; no firm D call. This CDR3 region has 14 residues. Germline V lookup: CDR1 GTSNPN, CDR2 SVGIG (reference sequence). V was pared by 4 bases and J by 4 bases, with 16 bases between. CDR3 loop: CAWKSAGGSTEAFF. The CDR3 nucleotides read TGTGCCTGGAAGTCGGCGGGCGGTAGCACTGAAGCTTTCTTT.

This rearrangement joins TRBV27 to TRBJ1-6; no firm D call. The CDR3 spans 15 residues. Per the germline V gene, CDR1 is MNHEY and CDR2 is SMNVEV (reference sequence). V was shortened by 1 base and J by 7 bases, with 11 bases between the two germline ends. CDR3 DNA: TGTGCCAGCAGTTTATTCATCACGGGGAATTCACCCCTCCACTTT. Its protein product is CASSLFITGNSPLHF.

The V call is TRBV11-2, the J call TRBJ1-1, with no clear D. CDR1 is SGHAT and CDR2 is FQNNGV in the germline V gene. Trimming stripped 1 base from V and 5 bases from J, with 11 bases between. The CDR3 has 14 amino acids. The CDR3 bases are TGTGCCAGCAGCTTAGCGGAAGGGCGGACTGAAGCTTTCTTT. This codes for CASSLAEGRTEAFF.

The chain couples TRBV11-2 to TRBJ2-2, with TRBD2 matching 8 bases. This CDR3 comprises 17 residues. CDR1 and CDR2 from the germline V gene are SGHAT and FQNNGV. The junction had 9 bases not matched to a gene; V was cut back by 2 bases and J by 4 bases. The CDR3 DNA reads TGTGCCAGCAGCTTAACGTTCGGGGGGGTTCCCACCGGGGAGCTGTTTTTT. Protein product: CASSLTFGGVPTGELFF.

The V gene is TRBV5-1, the J gene TRBJ2-7, with 13 bases matching TRBD2. The CDR3 is 16 amino acids. Germline V gives CDR1 SGHRS, CDR2 YFSETQ. V gave up 0 bases and J gave up 1 base; unmatched junction bases: 1. CDR3 loop: CASSLGLAGGSYEQYF. The CDR3 bases are TGCGCCAGCAGCTTGGGACTAGCGGGAGGATCCTACGAGCAGTACTTC.

The chain recombines TRBV7-9 with TRBJ1-4; D unclear. CDR1 and CDR2 from the germline V gene are SEHNR and FQNEAQ (reference sequence). This CDR3 has 13 amino acids. V lost 5 bases to trimming and J lost 7 bases, with 11 bases between them. Here the CDR3 DNA reads TGTGCCAGCAGCACGCCGAAGATTGAAAAACTGTTTTTT. Translated: CASSTPKIEKLFF. Together with reference TRBV7-9 and TRBJ1-4, the CDR3 gives the full variable domain: DTGVSQNPRHKITKRGQNVTFRCDPISEHNRLYWYRQTLGQGPEFLTYFQNEAQLEKSRLLSDRFSAERPKGSFSTLEIQRTEQGDSAMYLCASSTPKIEKLFFGSGTQLSVL.

This chain links TRBV5-1 with TRBJ1-1, with a possible D match to TRBD1 (6 bases). V lost 5 bases and J 3 bases, leaving 11 bases between the germline ends. This CDR3 contains 13 residues. The V gene's germline CDR1 is SGHRS and CDR2 YFSETQ. The CDR3 DNA is TGCGCCAGCAGTGGAAGGGGGGACACTGAAGCTTTCTTT. This codes for CASSGRGDTEAFF.

V gene TRBV7-2 combines with J gene TRBJ1-1; 9 nucleotides match TRBD1. The trim removed 5 bases at V and 4 bases at J, leaving 11 bases unmatched. The CDR3 length is 16 residues. Germline V gives CDR1 SGHTA, CDR2 FQGNSA. The chain's CDR3 is CASSRVITGGGTEAFF. In DNA, the CDR3 is TGTGCCAGCAGCAGAGTTATAACAGGGGGCGGCACTGAAGCTTTCTTT.

The chain uses TRBV5-4 and TRBJ1-1; the D gene is possibly TRBD1 (5 bases). The CDR3 extends over 12 amino acids. Trimming removed 3 bases at V and 9 bases at J, with 12 bases between. Per germline, CDR1 SGHNT and CDR2 YYREEE (reference sequence). The CDR3 nucleotides are TGTGCCAGCAGCTCGACAGCGACGCAAGCTTTCTTT. This encodes CASSSTATQAFF.

The table lists this clone with a count of one. The gene calls are TRBV7-6 and TRBJ2-1; TRBD2 might be the D (5 bases). Germline V lookup: CDR1 SGHVS, CDR2 FNYEAQ. V was trimmed by 5 bases and J by 3 bases, leaving 11 bases between them. This CDR3 spans 14 amino acids. DNA of the CDR3: TGTGCCAGCAGCCATGACGGGAACTACAATGAGCAGTTCTTC. Translation gives CASSHDGNYNEQFF. Filled out from reference TRBV7-6 and TRBJ2-1, the complete variable domain reads GAGVSQSPRYKVTKRGQDVALRCDPISGHVSLYWYRQALGQGPEFLTYFNYEAQQDKSGLPNDRFSAERPEGSISTLTIQRTEQRDSAMYRCASSHDGNYNEQFFGPGTRLTVL.

The V gene is TRBV4-1, the J gene TRBJ2-5, with TRBD2 as a possible D gene (6 bases). V lost 0 bases to trimming and J lost 4 bases, with 15 bases between them. The V gene's germline CDR1 is MGHRA and CDR2 YSYEKL. This CDR3 comprises 16 residues. The CDR3 DNA reads TGCGCCAGCAGCCAAGATCTGGGGGGATTCGGAGAGACCCAGTACTTC. Translation gives CASSQDLGGFGETQYF.

V is TRBV27 and J is TRBJ1-2; TRBD1 matches at 9 bases. Germline-derived CDR1 and CDR2 are MNHEY and SMNVEV (reference sequence). V gave up 6 bases and J gave up 4 bases; unmatched junction bases: 6. The CDR3 sequence is 14 residues long. The CDR3 is CASREQGAGYGYTF. CDR3 sequence (DNA): TGTGCCAGCAGGGAACAGGGGGCGGGCTATGGCTACACCTTC.

The rearrangement uses TRBV2 and TRBJ2-3; D is perhaps TRBD2 (6 bases). Looked up from germline, CDR1 is SNHLY and CDR2 is FYNNEI. The CDR3 totals 13 residues. Between the trimmed V and J ends, which lost 8 bases and 5 bases, there was a span of 14 bases. CDR3 in DNA: TGTGCCAGCGGTGTGTGGGGGGTAGATACGCAGTATTTT. Its translation is CASGVWGVDTQYF.

This clone was recorded only once. V is TRBV7-2 and J is TRBJ1-5; TRBD1 is a possible D gene (6 bases). V lost 5 bases and J 0 bases, leaving 14 bases between the germline ends. Germline CDR1 is SGHTA and CDR2 is FQGNSA. CDR3 length equals 16 residues. CDR3: CASSPGQGSSNQPQHF. The CDR3 DNA follows: TGTGCCAGCAGCCCGGGTCAGGGGTCTAGCAATCAGCCCCAGCATTTT.

The rearrangement links TRBV5-6 to TRBJ2-3; 8 bases agree with TRBD2. Looked up from germline, CDR1 is SGHDT and CDR2 is YYEEEE. The CDR3 runs 15 residues. J lost 3 bases, V lost 4 bases, and 7 bases had no gene match. This CDR3 is CASSPGLVRTDTQYF. Here the CDR3 DNA reads TGTGCCAGCAGCCCGGGACTAGTCCGGACAGATACGCAGTATTTT.

The J gene is TRBJ2-3, the V gene TRBV4-1; 9 bases align to TRBD2. Losses at the gene ends were 4 bases for V and 4 bases for J; bases not matched to a gene: 15. This CDR3 has 18 amino acids. Germline CDR1 is MGHRA and CDR2 is YSYEKL. CDR3 sequence (DNA): TGCGCCAGCAGCCGCCAAGCAGCTATAGCGGGAGTAGCAGATACGCAGTATTTT. It translates to CASSRQAAIAGVADTQYF.

J is TRBJ1-5 and V is TRBV2; D remains unclear. The V end lost 3 bases, the J end lost 9 bases, and 9 bases lay between the germline ends. The germline gives CDR1 SNHLY, CDR2 FYNNEI. This CDR3 is built from 12 residues. CDR3 DNA sequence: TGTGCCAGCAGTGAGGGCAGTCGGCCCCAGCATTTT. It is translated as CASSEGSRPQHF. The whole variable domain, remainder taken from reference TRBV2 and TRBJ1-5, is EPEVTQTPSHQVTQMGQEVILRCVPISNHLYFYWYRQILGQKVEFLVSFYNNEISEKSEIFDDQFSVERPDGSNFTLKIRSTKLEDSAMYFCASSEGSRPQHFGDGTRLSIL.

This rearrangement joins TRBV7-6 to TRBJ2-5; D tentatively reads TRBD1 or TRBD2 (5 bases each). Trimming pared 5 bases from V and 2 bases from J, leaving 15 bases between. The CDR3 sequence is 15 residues long. Germline CDR1 reads SGHVS; CDR2 reads FNYEAQ. This CDR3 is CASSTRRDGQETQYF. The CDR3 bases are TGTGCCAGCAGCACACGCCGGGACGGACAAGAGACCCAGTACTTC.

The chain uses TRBV6-1 and TRBJ1-2; D gene uncertain. The V end was cut by 3 bases, the J end by 9 bases, with 11 bases between. This CDR3 is built from 12 residues. Germline lookup yields CDR1 MNHNS and CDR2 SASEGT. The CDR3 region has the DNA TGTGCCAGCAGTGATTGGGCAGAAAGCTACACCTTC. It translates to CASSDWAESYTF.

This chain uses TRBV7-9 with TRBJ1-2; no definite D call. Germline CDR1 SEHNR, CDR2 FQNEAQ (reference sequence). The CDR3 is 14 residues long. Trimming pared 2 bases from V and 0 bases from J, leaving 7 bases between. This chain's CDR3 is CASSLIQTNYGYTF. In nucleotides, the CDR3 is TGTGCCAGCAGCTTAATTCAGACTAACTATGGCTACACCTTC.

This sequence joins TRBV14 and TRBJ1-2, with D possibly TRBD1 on 6 matching bases. V gave up 4 bases and J gave up 4 bases, with 16 bases separating them. The CDR3 contains 15 residues. Looked up from germline, CDR1 is SGHDN and CDR2 is FVKESK. Here the CDR3 reads CASSPSGQGSYGYTF. The CDR3 region has the DNA TGTGCCAGCAGCCCCTCAGGCCAGGGGAGCTATGGCTACACCTTC.

The rearrangement links TRBV4-3 to TRBJ1-2; TRBD1 agrees at 9 bases. This CDR3 region has 16 residues. Germline CDR1 is LGHNA and CDR2 is YSLEER. V shed 3 bases and J 8 bases; nucleotides not matched to a gene: 13. In nucleotides, the CDR3 is TGCGCCAGCAGCCAGGGTCTCCTGGGACAGGGTGGAGGCTACACCTTC. As protein: CASSQGLLGQGGGYTF.

The rearrangement uses TRBV7-2 and TRBJ1-6; 7 positions agree with TRBD1. The germline V gene has CDR1 SGHTA and CDR2 FQGNSA. V trimming: 2 bases; J trimming: 7 bases; junction bases outside the gene matches: 2. The CDR3 is 14 amino acids. As DNA, the CDR3 is TGTGCCAGCAGCTTATTACAGGGGAATTCACCCCTCCACTTT. Translating it yields CASSLLQGNSPLHF. Combining the CDR3 with reference TRBV7-2 and TRBJ1-6 gives the whole variable domain GAGVSQSPSNKVTEKGKDVELRCDPISGHTALYWYRQSLGQGLEFLIYFQGNSAPDKSGLPSDRFSAERTGGSVSTLTIQRTQQEDSAVYLCASSLLQGNSPLHFGNGTRLTVT.

In its sample, this clone was seen once. The chain recombines TRBV7-2 with TRBJ1-2; no clear D gene. V lost 1 base to trimming and J lost 4 bases, with 7 bases between them. The germline CDR1 and CDR2 sequences are SGHTA and FQGNSA. The CDR3 runs to 13 residues. This chain's CDR3 is CASSLVEIYGYTF. The CDR3 DNA sequence: TGTGCCAGCAGCTTAGTAGAAATCTATGGCTACACCTTC. Based on the CDR3 plus reference TRBV7-2 and TRBJ1-2, the full variable domain is GAGVSQSPSNKVTEKGKDVELRCDPISGHTALYWYRQSLGQGLEFLIYFQGNSAPDKSGLPSDRFSAERTGGSVSTLTIQRTQQEDSAVYLCASSLVEIYGYTFGSGTRLTVV.

V gene TRBV19 combines with J gene TRBJ1-5, with D uncertain. Germline V gives CDR1 LNHDA, CDR2 SQIVND (reference sequence). The CDR3 totals 14 residues. V was trimmed by 7 bases and J by 2 bases, leaving 12 bases between them. The CDR3 bases are TGTGCCAGTACCCACCAAGGCGGCAATCAGCCCCAGCATTTT. This codes for CASTHQGGNQPQHF.

This clone appeared a single time. V usage is TRBV13 and J usage is TRBJ1-1, with 8 bases identical to TRBD1. CDR1 is PRHDT and CDR2 is FYEKMQ in the germline V gene (reference sequence). V was clipped by 5 bases and J by 1 base; unmatched bases: 9. This CDR3 spans 16 amino acids. The CDR3 DNA sequence: TGTGCCAGCAGCCGTTATCAGGGGGCCCCGAACACTGAAGCTTTCTTT. Protein: CASSRYQGAPNTEAFF.

This clone was picked up a small number of times. The gene calls are TRBV29-1 and TRBJ1-1; 7 positions agree with TRBD1. The CDR3 spans 14 residues. V lost 7 bases, J lost 0 bases, and 8 bases stayed unmatched. Germline CDR1 reads SQVTM; CDR2 reads ANQGSEA. The CDR3 loop is CSANNDRVNTEAFF. CDR3 nucleotide sequence: TGCAGCGCTAACAACGACAGGGTGAACACTGAAGCTTTCTTT.

This chain links TRBV7-2 with TRBJ2-4; D unresolved. CDR1 and CDR2 from the germline V gene are SGHTA and FQGNSA. The CDR3 loop spans 14 amino acids. V lost 3 bases to trimming and J lost 8 bases, with 14 bases between them. CDR3 region: CASSLGLWFDIQYF. The CDR3 DNA is TGTGCCAGCAGCTTGGGGTTATGGTTTGACATTCAGTACTTC.

The chain is built from TRBV6-1 and TRBJ2-1, with a weak D call TRBD2 (6 bases). Germline V lookup: CDR1 MNHNS, CDR2 SASEGT. This CDR3 region has 12 residues. V lost 8 bases and J 10 bases, leaving 15 bases between the germline ends. In DNA form, the CDR3 reads TGTGCCAGCGCCGTGCTGGGAGGAGAGCAGTTCTTC. Translation: CASAVLGGEQFF.